The clone carrying this T cell receptor beta chain turned up a few times. Its antigen is undetermined. These data originate in a study of spatial heterogeneity in lung cancer. About the study: More beta-chain than alpha-chain sequences were consistently detected. The study's findings and limits: Detection of ubiquitous tumor TCRs in blood was higher at resection than follow-up.

Time point here: sample taken at primary tumor resection. Without sorting, whole RNA was sequenced from tumor, nontumor lung or frozen PBMC. Samples came from 72 TRACERx patients with untreated early-stage lung cancer. TCR cDNA molecules were tagged individually, and each one carried a unique molecular identifier. TCRdb ran MiXCR on the 5' RACE reads and lists one entry per CDR3 protein. In the table there are approximately 13,000 distinct CDR3 sequences, 11% to 15% of which are singletons. The CDR3 is made up of 14 amino acids. Germline CDR1 and CDR2: MNHEY and SVGAGI. Trimming removed 4 bases at V and 7 bases at J, with 16 bases between.

Material: PBMCs, obtained at surgery. This clonotype was sampled from a male donor with early-stage non-small cell lung cancer. The chain recombines TRBV6-5 with TRBJ1-2, with a tentative D call TRBD1 (5 bases). In nucleotides, the CDR3 is TGTGCCAGCAGTTGGGGGAAAAATTTGGCTGGCTACACCTTC. This gives the protein CASSWGKNLAGYTF.